Each of the 16 T cell receptor beta chains below was sequenced from the same sample in a study of cytomegalovirus exposure and HLA in healthy donors. The PCR employed 60 Vbeta primers together with 13 Jbeta primers. Method: immunoSEQ multiplex PCR; TCRdb's copy keeps in-frame clones and lacks some. The data contain 150,000 or so clones, roughly three quarters of them seen just once; the ten biggest clones take up approximately 8%. Sequenced: PBMCs. The receptor set was obtained from a man aged 25-45 years in good health and CMV-seropositive.

This clone was counted a single time. A read error may account for a junction end that differs from germline. The V gene is TRBV5-1, the J gene TRBJ2-7, with 9 bases that match TRBD1. Germline CDR1 and CDR2: SGHRS and YFSETQ. This CDR3 comprises 11 residues. The CDR3 region has the DNA TGCGCCAGCAGCTCCGGACAGGGGACCTCATTC. This sequence encodes CASSSGQGTSF.

The gene calls are TRBV9 and TRBJ2-1; 7 bases align to TRBD2. The junction had 8 bases not matched to a gene; V was cut back by 3 bases and J by 5 bases. Germline V gene lookup returns CDR1 SGDLS and CDR2 YYNGEE. The CDR3 totals 15 residues. The chain's CDR3 is CASSAAGLPDNEQFF. The CDR3 DNA reads as TGTGCCAGCAGCGCGGCGGGACTACCAGACAATGAGCAGTTCTTC.

The V call is TRBV6-5, the J call TRBJ2-7, with D perhaps matching TRBD2 (5 bases). Trimming removed 2 bases at V and 2 bases at J, with 10 bases between. This CDR3 has 14 amino acids. Per germline, CDR1 MNHEY and CDR2 SVGAGI. The CDR3 sequence: CASSYRTPAYEQYF. CDR3 DNA: TGTGCCAGCAGTTACCGGACTCCCGCCTACGAGCAGTACTTC.

The rearrangement joins TRBV18 to TRBJ2-7; 10 bases match TRBD1. Germline CDR1 KGHSH, CDR2 LQKENI. CDR3 size: 15 residues. V lost 5 bases and J lost 6; bases outside the gene matches: 10. The CDR3 region is CASSSKLDRGGEQYF. CDR3 coding DNA: TGTGCCAGCTCATCAAAACTGGACAGGGGGGGCGAGCAGTACTTC.

This chain connects TRBV5-6 to TRBJ2-7; tentative D call: TRBD1 (6 bases). The germline gives CDR1 SGHDT, CDR2 YYEEEE. The CDR3 length is 17 residues. Trimming removed 4 bases from V and 0 bases from J, with 20 bases in between. CDR3 in amino acids: CASSLYLGQGHSYEQYF. CDR3 DNA sequence: TGTGCCAGCAGCCTGTATCTCGGGCAGGGGCACTCCTACGAGCAGTACTTC.

The chain employs TRBV15 and TRBJ1-4; 8 nucleotides match TRBD1. J was trimmed by 8 bases and V by 0 bases; bases with no gene match: 11. Germline CDR1 LNHNV, CDR2 YYDKDF (reference sequence). This CDR3 spans 17 amino acids. The CDR3 coding sequence is TGTGCCACCAGCAGAGATTTGGTCGGCAGGGGGCAAGAAAAACTGTTTTTT. Translated, it gives CATSRDLVGRGQEKLFF.

This sequence joins TRBV5-4 and TRBJ2-3, with D possibly TRBD2 on 5 matching bases. Per the germline V gene, CDR1 is SGHNT and CDR2 is YYREEE (reference sequence). The length of the CDR3 is 14 residues. V was trimmed by 0 bases and J by 7 bases, leaving 12 bases between them. The CDR3 coding sequence is TGTGCCAGCAGCTTGGGAGAGGGTTTTAATACGCAGTATTTT. It yields the protein CASSLGEGFNTQYF.

The V call is TRBV5-1, the J call TRBJ2-5; 10 positions match TRBD2. The J call may be faulty, since TRBJ2-7 better matches the DNA end. The germline V gene encodes CDR1 SGHRS and CDR2 YFSETQ. The CDR3 loop spans 18 amino acids. CDR3 amino acids: CASSPLLAGVRYTYEQYF. The CDR3 DNA reads TGCGCCAGCAGCCCCCTCCTAGCGGGAGTTAGGTATACGTACGAGCAGTACTTC.

This clone was detected once. The chain carries TRBV6-5 and TRBJ2-5; tentative D call: TRBD1 (5 bases). The length of the CDR3 is 13 residues. The V gene lost 6 bases and the J gene lost 7 bases, with 15 bases spanning the gap. Per germline, CDR1 MNHEY and CDR2 SVGAGI. CDR3 DNA: TGTGCCAGCAGCCTCCAGGGTTTGATGACCCAGTACTTC. This sequence encodes CASSLQGLMTQYF.

CDR3 nucleotide sequence: TGTGCCAGTAGTATCGGGACTAGCGGGGCCTACGAGCAGTACTTC. Its translation is CASSIGTSGAYEQYF. V is TRBV19 and J is TRBJ2-7; TRBD2 matches at 13 bases. Germline V gene sequence: CDR1 LNHDA, CDR2 SQIVND (reference sequence). J lost 2 bases, V lost 3 bases, and 1 base had no gene match. The CDR3 extends over 15 amino acids.

This clone was counted once. The chain employs TRBV29-1 and TRBJ1-1; the D gene is possibly TRBD1 (5 bases). The CDR3 loop spans 14 amino acids. Between the trimmed V and J ends, which lost 8 bases and 1 base, there was a span of 17 bases. The germline V gene has CDR1 SQVTM and CDR2 ANQGSEA. Here the CDR3 DNA reads TGCAGCTTCTCCCGGGGGGGAACGAACACTGAAGCTTTCTTT. Encoded protein: CSFSRGGTNTEAFF.

The chain uses TRBV9 and TRBJ2-2; 10 positions agree with TRBD2. Germline V gene data show CDR1 as SGDLS and CDR2 as YYNGEE. The CDR3 is made up of 16 amino acids. V was clipped by 0 bases and J by 6 bases; unmatched bases: 5. The CDR3 region is CASSVGGTSDPGELFF. DNA for the CDR3: TGTGCCAGCAGCGTAGGGGGGACTAGCGATCCCGGGGAGCTGTTTTTT.

The chain is built from TRBV9 and TRBJ1-3, with 11 nucleotides matching TRBD1. Trimming at V came to 3 bases and at J to 4 bases, leaving 9 bases not matched to a gene. Germline V gene sequence: CDR1 SGDLS, CDR2 YYNGEE. This CDR3 spans 17 amino acids. CDR3 bases: TGTGCCAGCAGCGGGAGAGGACAGGGGGCAAGGGGAAACACCATATATTTT. It translates to CASSGRGQGARGNTIYF.

The chain is built from TRBV5-1 and TRBJ2-5; 9 bases are a match to TRBD1. The CDR3 runs to 15 residues. Germline CDR1 SGHRS, CDR2 YFSETQ. The J segment lost 2 bases and the V segment lost 4 bases, leaving 6 bases of the junction unmatched. CDR3 protein: CASSHGQGPQETQYF. The CDR3 DNA reads TGCGCCAGCAGCCACGGACAGGGGCCTCAAGAGACCCAGTACTTC.

The rearrangement joins TRBV7-2 to TRBJ1-1, with a weak D call TRBD1 (5 bases). CDR3 length: 13 residues. Germline lookup yields CDR1 SGHTA and CDR2 FQGNSA. Trimming removed 5 bases at V and 4 bases at J, with 11 bases between. The DNA of the CDR3 is TGTGCCAGCAGCCAGGGAATGGCCACTGAAGCTTTCTTT. Translating it yields CASSQGMATEAFF.

The chain is built from TRBV7-3 and TRBJ2-7; 9 bases are shared with TRBD2. Germline V gives CDR1 SGHTA, CDR2 FQGTGA. The length of the CDR3 is 15 residues. After removal of 4 bases from V and 5 bases from J, the junction contained 9 bases not matched to a gene. For the CDR3, the DNA is TGTGCCAGCAGCTCCCCCATGGCGGGAGGGAACGAGCAGTACTTC. It is translated as CASSSPMAGGNEQYF.